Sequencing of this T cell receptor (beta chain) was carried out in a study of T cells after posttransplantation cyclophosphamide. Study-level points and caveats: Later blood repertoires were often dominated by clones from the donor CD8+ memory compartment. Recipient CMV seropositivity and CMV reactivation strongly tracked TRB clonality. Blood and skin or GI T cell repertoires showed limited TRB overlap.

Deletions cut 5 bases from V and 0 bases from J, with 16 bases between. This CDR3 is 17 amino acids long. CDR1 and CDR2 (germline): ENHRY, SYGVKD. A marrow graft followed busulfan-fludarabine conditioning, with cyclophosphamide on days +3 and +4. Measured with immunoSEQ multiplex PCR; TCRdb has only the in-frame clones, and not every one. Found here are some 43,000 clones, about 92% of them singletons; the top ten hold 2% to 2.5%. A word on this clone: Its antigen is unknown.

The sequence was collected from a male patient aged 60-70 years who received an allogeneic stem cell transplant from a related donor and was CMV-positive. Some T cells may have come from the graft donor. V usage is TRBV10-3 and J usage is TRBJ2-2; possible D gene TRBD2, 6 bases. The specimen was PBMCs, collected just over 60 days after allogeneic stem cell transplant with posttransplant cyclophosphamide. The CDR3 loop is CAISKGPGTANTGELFF. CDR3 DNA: TGTGCCATCAGTAAGGGGCCCGGGACTGCGAACACCGGGGAGCTGTTTTTT.